This TCR beta chain was observed in a study of neurological immune-mediated disorders. Synthesis of cDNA was performed by 5'RACE using 10-nucleotide random UMIs. One entry per CDR3 protein, called by TCRdb with MiXCR from the 5' RACE reads. The sample has 50,000 or so distinct CDR3 sequences; over 3% are singletons. Unsorted libraries were generated from 2 million PBMCs held at -80 degrees C. This clonotype has a count of ten or more. Its antigen is still unknown. Findings and limits, study-wide: For the multiple sclerosis repertoire cluster, no association with any clinical or MRI feature was found. Among 34 multiple sclerosis patients, 18 had repertoires that phylogenetic grouping placed in one related-CDR3 cluster, a possible signature.

CDR3 length: 18 amino acids. J lost 5 bases, V lost 4 bases, and 11 bases had no gene match. Germline-derived CDR1 and CDR2 are SGHTA and FQGTGA. The source of this sequence is a man aged 40-49 years with multiple sclerosis. The gene calls are TRBV7-3 and TRBJ2-1; 13 nucleotides match TRBD2. What was sequenced was PBMCs. For the CDR3, the DNA is TGTGCCAGCAGCTCGACCTCTGGACTAGCGGGGGCCCACAATGAGCAGTTCTTC. Translation gives CASSSTSGLAGAHNEQFF.